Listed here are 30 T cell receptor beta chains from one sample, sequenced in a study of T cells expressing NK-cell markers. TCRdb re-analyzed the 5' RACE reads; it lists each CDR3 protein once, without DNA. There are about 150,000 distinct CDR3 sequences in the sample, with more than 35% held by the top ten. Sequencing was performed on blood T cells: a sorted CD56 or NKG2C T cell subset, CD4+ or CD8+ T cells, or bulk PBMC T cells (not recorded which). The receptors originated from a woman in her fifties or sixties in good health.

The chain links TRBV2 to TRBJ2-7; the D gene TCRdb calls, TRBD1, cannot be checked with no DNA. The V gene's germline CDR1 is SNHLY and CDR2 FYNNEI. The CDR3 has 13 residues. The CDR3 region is CASDLGERYEQYF.

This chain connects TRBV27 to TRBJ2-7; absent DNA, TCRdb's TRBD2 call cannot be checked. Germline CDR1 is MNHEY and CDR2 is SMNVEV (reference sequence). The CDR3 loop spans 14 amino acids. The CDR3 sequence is CASSPGLAGVWQYF.

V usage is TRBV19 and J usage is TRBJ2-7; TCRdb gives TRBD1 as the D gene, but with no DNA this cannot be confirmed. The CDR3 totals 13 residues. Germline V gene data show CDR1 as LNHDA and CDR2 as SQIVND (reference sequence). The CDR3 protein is CASSITGVSEQYF.

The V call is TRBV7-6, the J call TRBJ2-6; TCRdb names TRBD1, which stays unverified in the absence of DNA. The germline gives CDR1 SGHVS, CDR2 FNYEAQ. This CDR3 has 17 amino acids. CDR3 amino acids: CASSAGTESSGANVLTF.

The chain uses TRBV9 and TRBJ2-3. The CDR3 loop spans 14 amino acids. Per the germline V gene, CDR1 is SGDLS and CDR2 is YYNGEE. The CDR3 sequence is CASSPYPSSDTQYF.

CDR3 loop: CSARDMAGTEAFF. This chain connects TRBV20-1 to TRBJ1-1. The CDR3 extends over 13 amino acids. Germline lookup yields CDR1 DFQATT and CDR2 SNEGSKA (reference sequence).

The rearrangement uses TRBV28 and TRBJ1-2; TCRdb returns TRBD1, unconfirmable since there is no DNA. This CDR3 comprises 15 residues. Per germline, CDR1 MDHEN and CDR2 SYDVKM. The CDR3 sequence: CASSLEGIEYYGYTF.

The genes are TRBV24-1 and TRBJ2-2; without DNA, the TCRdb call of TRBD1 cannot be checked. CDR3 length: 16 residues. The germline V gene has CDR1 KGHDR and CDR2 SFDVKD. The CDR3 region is CATSDSPQPLSGELFF.

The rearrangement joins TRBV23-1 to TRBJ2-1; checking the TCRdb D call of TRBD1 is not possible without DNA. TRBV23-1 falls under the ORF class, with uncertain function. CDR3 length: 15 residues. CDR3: CASSPTPDRDNEQFF.

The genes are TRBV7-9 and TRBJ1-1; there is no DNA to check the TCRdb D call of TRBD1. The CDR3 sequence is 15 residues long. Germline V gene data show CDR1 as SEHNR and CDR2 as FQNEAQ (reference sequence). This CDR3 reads CASSLATGRTHEAFF.

Here the CDR3 reads CASSQGATVPYGYTF. The V call is TRBV4-1, the J call TRBJ1-2; TCRdb proposes TRBD1, but this gene call is untestable without DNA. Germline assignment: CDR1 MGHRA and CDR2 YSYEKL. The length of the CDR3 is 15 residues.

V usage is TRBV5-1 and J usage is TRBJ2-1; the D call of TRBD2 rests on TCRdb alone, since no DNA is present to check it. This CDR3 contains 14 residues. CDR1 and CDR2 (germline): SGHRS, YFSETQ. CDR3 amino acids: CASSLEGGVNEQFF.

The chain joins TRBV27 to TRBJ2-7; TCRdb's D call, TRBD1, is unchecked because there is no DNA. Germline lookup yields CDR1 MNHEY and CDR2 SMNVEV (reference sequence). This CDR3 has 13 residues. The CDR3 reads CASSFSPGNEQYF.

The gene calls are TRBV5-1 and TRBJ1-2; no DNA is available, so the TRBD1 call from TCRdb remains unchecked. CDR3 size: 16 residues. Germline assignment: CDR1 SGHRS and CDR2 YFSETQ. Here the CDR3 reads CASSPVRDRAVVGYTF.

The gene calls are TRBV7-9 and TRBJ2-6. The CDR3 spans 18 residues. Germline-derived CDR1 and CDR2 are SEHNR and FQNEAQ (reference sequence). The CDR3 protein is CASSSTIHRKPGANVLTF.

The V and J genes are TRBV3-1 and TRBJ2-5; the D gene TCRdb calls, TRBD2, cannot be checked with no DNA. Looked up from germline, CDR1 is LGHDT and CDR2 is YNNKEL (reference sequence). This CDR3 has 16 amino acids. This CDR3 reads CASSQDRAGLTETQYF.

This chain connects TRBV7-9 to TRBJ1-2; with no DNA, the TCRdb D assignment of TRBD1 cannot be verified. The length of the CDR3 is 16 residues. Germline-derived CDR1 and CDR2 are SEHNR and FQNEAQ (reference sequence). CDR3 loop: CASSLGQPRDDYGYTF.

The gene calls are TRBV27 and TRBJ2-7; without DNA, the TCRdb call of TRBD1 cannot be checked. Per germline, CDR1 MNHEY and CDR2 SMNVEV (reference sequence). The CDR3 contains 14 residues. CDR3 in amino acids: CASRGTLISYEQYF.

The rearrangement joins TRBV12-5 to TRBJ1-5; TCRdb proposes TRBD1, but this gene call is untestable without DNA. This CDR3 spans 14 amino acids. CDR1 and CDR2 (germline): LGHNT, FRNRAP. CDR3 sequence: CASGPGMGNQPQHF.

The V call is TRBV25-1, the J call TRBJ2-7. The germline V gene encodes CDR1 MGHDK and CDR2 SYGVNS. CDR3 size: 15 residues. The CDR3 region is CASSDTGRTPYEQYF.

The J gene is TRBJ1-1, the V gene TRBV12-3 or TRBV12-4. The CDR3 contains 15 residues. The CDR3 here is CASTPEEGPNTEAFF.

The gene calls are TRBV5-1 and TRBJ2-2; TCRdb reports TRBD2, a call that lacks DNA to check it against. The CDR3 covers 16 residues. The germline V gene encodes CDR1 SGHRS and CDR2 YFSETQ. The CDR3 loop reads CASSPLAEGNTGELFF.

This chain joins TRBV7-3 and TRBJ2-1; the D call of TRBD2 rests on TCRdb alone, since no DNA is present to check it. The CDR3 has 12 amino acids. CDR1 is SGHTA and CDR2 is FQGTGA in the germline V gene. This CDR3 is CASMQTAGEQFF.

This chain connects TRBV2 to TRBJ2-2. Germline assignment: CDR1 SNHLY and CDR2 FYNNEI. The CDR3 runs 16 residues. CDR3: CASITNPDGPTGELFF.

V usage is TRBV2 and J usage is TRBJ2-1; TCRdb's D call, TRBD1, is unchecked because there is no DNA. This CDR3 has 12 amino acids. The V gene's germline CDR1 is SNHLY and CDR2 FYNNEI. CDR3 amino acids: CASKEDTNEQFF. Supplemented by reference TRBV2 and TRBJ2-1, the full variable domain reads EPEVTQTPSHQVTQMGQEVILRCVPISNHLYFYWYRQILGQKVEFLVSFYNNEISEKSEIFDDQFSVERPDGSNFTLKIRSTKLEDSAMYFCASKEDTNEQFFGPGTRLTVL.

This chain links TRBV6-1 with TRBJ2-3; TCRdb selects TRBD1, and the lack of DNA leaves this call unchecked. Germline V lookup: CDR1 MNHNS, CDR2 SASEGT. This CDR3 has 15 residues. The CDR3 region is CASSVYRAATDTQYF.

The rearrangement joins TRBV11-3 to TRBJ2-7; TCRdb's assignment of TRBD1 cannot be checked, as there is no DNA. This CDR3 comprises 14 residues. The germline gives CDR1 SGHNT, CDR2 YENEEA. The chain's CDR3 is CASSSRDKNYEQYF.

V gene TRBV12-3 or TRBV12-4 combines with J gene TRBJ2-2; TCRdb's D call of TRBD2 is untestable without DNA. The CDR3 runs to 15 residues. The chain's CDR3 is CASEGLAPNTGELFF.

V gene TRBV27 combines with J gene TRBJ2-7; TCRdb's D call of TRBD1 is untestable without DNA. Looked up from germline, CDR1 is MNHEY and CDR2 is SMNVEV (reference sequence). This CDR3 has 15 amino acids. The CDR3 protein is CASSPGRGLPYEQYF.

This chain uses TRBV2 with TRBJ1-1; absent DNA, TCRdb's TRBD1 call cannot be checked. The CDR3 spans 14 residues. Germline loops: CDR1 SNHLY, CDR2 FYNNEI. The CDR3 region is CASTSFRDLIEAFF.